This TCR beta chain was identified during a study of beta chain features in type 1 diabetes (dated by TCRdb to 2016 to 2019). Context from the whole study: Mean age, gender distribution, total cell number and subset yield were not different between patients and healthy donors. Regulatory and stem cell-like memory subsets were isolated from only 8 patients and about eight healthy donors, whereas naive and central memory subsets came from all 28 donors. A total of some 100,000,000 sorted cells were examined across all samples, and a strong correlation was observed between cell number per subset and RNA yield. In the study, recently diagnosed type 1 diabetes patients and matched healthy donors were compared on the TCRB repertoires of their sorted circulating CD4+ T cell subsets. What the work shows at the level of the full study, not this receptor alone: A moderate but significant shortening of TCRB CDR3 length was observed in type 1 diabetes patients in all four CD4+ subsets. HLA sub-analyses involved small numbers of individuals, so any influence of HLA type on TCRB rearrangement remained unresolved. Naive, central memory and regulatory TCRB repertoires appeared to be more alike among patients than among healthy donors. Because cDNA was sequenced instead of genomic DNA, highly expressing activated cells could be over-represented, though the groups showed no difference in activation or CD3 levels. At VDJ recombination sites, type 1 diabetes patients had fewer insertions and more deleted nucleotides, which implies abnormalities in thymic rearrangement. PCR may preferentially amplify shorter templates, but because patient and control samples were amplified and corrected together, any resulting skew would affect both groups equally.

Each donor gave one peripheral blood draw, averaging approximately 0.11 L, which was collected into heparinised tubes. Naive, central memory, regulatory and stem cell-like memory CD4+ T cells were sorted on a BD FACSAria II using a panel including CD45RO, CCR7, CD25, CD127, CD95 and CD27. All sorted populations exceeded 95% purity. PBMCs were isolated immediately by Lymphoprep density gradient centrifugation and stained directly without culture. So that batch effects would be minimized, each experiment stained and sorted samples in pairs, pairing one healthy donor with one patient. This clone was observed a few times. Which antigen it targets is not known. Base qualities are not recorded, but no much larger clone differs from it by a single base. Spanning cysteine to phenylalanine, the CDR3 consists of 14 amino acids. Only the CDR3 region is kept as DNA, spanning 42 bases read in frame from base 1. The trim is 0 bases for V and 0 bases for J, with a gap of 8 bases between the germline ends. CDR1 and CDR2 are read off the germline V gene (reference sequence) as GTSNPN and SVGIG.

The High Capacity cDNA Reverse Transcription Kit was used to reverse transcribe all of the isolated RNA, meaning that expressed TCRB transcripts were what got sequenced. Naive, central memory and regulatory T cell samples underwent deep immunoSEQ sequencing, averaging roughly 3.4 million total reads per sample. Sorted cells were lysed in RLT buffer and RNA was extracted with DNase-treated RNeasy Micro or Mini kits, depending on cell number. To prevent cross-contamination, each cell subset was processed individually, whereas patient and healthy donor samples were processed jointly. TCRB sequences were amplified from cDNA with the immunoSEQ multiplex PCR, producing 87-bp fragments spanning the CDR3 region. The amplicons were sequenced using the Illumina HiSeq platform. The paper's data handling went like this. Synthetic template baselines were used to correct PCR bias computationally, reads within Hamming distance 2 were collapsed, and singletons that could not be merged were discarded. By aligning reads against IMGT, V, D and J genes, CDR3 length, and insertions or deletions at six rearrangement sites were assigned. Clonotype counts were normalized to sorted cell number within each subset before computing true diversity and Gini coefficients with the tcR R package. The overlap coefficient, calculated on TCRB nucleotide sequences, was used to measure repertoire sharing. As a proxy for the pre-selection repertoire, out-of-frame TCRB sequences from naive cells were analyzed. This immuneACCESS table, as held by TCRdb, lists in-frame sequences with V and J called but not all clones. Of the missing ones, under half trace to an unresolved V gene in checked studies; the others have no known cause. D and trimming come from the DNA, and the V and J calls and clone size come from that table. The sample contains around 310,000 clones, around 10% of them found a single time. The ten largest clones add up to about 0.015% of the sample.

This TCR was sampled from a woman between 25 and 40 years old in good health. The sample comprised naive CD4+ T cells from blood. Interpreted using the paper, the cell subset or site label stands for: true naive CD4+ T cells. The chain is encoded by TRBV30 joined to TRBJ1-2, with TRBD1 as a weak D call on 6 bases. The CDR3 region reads CAWSVRTANYGYTF. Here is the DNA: TGTGCCTGGAGTGTAAGGACAGCTAACTATGGCTACACCTTC.